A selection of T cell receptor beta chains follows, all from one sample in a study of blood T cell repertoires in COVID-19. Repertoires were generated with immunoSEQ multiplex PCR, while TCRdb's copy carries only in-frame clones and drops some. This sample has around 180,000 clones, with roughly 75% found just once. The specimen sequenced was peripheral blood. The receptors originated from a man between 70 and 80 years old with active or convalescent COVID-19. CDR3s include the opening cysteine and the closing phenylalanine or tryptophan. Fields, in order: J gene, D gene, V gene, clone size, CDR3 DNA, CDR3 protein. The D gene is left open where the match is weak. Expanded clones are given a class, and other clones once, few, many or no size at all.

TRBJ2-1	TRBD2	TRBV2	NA	TGTGCCAGCAGTAGGACAGGGAGAGGACTAGCGGGACGGAGCAATGAGCAGTTCTTC	CASSRTGRGLAGRSNEQFF
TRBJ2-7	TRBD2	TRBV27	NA	TGTGCCAGCAGACCTAGCGGCTCCTACGAGCAGTACTTC	CASRPSGSYEQYF
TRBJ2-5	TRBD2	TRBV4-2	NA	TGTGCCAGCAGCCAGAGCGGGGGGCCGTCAGAGACCCAGTACTTC	CASSQSGGPSETQYF
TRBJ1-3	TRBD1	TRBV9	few	TGTGCCAGCAGCGTAGCGGGACAGACACTCTCTGGAAACACCATATATTTT	CASSVAGQTLSGNTIYF
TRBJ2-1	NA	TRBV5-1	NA	TGCGCCAGCACACAGGGGCCGGGGGCCAATGAGCAGTTCTTC	CASTQGPGANEQFF
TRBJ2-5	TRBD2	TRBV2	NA	TGTGCCAGCACAGGGACTAGCGGGAAAGAAGAGACCCAGTACTTC	CASTGTSGKEETQYF
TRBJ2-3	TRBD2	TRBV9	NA	TGTGCCAGCAGCGTCCAGAATAGCGGGGGCACAGATACGCAGTATTTT	CASSVQNSGGTDTQYF
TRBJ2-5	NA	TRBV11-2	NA	TGTGCCAGCAGCTTAGATGTGCGGGTCCAAGAGACCCAGTACTTC	CASSLDVRVQETQYF
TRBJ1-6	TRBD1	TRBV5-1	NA	TGCGCCAGCAGCAGAACAGGGGAACTTAATAATTCACCCCTCCACTTT	CASSRTGELNNSPLHF
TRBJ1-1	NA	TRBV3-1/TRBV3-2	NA	TGTGCCAGCAGTCGATCAGACACTAACACTGAAGCTTTCTTT	CASSRSDTNTEAFF
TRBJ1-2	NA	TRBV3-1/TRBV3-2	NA	TGTGCCAGCAGCCAATGGGCCGCCACGGATGGCTACACCTTC	CASSQWAATDGYTF
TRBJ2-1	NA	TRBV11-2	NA	TGTGCCAGCAGCTTAATGGGTAGGGGCGGCAATGAGCAGTTCTTC	CASSLMGRGGNEQFF
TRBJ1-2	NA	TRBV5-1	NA	TGCGCCAGCAGCCTACACTGGACAGACTATGGCTACACCTTC	CASSLHWTDYGYTF
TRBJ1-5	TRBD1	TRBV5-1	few	TGCGCCAGCAGCGTCGACAGGGGGCAGCCCCAGCATTTT	CASSVDRGQPQHF
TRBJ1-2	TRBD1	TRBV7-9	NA	TGTGCCAGCAGCCCGACAGGGGGCGCCGATGGCTACACCTTC	CASSPTGGADGYTF
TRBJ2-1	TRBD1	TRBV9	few	TGTGCCAGCAGCCCCCCCCGGACAGGATACAATGAGCAGTTCTTC	CASSPPRTGYNEQFF
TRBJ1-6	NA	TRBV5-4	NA	TGTGCCAGCAGCTTGGGCAGAGGTCTTAATTCACCCCTCCACTTT	CASSLGRGLNSPLHF
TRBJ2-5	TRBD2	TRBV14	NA	TGTGCCAGCAGCCCGCGGGGGGAGACCCAGTACTTC	CASSPRGETQYF
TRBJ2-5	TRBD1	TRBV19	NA	TGTGCCAGTAGCAAGGGACAGGGACCCCAAGAGACCCAGTACTTC	CASSKGQGPQETQYF
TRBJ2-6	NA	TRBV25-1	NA	TGTGCCAGCAGTGAGGCAGGCAGCTCTGGGGCCAACGTCCTGACTTTC	CASSEAGSSGANVLTF
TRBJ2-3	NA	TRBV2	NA	TGTGCCAGCGGGGCCGTGACAGATACGCAGTATTTT	CASGAVTDTQYF
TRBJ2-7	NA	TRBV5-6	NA	TGTGCCAGCAGCTTGACAGGGATAAGCTTCTCCTACGAGCAGTACTTC	CASSLTGISFSYEQYF
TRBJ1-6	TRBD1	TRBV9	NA	TGTGCCAGCAGTGGTAGGGGACAGAATTCACCCCTCCACTTT	CASSGRGQNSPLHF
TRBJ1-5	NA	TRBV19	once	TGTGCCAGTAGTATCAGCGACGGTCAGCCCCAGCATTTT	CASSISDGQPQHF
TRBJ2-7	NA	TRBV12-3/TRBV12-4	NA	TGTGCCAGCAGTTTGTCGGGGTACGAGCAGTACTTC	CASSLSGYEQYF
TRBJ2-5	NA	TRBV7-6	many	TGTGCCAGCAGCTTGGCCACAGGGTTGGAGACCCAGTACTTC	CASSLATGLETQYF
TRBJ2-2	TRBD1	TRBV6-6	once	TGTGCCAGCAGGACCGGGACAGGGGGCTCCGGGGAGCTGTTTTTT	CASRTGTGGSGELFF
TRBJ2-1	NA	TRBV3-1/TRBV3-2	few	TGTGCCAGCATACAGACAGGATACAATGAGCAGTTCTTC	CASIQTGYNEQFF
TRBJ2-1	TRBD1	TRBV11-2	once	TGTGCCAGCAGCCACGACCCCCGGCGGACAGGAAGGGACAATGAGCAGTTCTTC	CASSHDPRRTGRDNEQFF
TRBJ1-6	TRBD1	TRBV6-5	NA	TGTGCCAGCAAGGTTGGGACAGGGTATAATTCACCCCTCCACTTT	CASKVGTGYNSPLHF
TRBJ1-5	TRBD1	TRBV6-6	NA	TGTGCCAGCAGTTACGCGAAAGACAGGGCCAGTCAGCCCCAGCATTTT	CASSYAKDRASQPQHF
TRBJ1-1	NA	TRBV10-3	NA	TGTGCCATCTCCCGGGGGGGCGCGAACACTGAAGCTTTCTTT	CAISRGGANTEAFF
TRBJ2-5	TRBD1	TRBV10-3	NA	TGTGCCATCAGCCCACGGGACAGGCAAGAGACCCAGTACTTC	CAISPRDRQETQYF
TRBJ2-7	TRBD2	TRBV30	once	TGTGCCTGGAGGGGACTAGCCGACTCCTCCTACGAGCAGTACTTC	CAWRGLADSSYEQYF
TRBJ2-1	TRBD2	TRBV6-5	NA	TGTGCCAGCCGGCGGGAGAGGAATGAGCAGTTCTTC	CASRRERNEQFF
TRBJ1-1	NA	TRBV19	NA	TGTGCCAGTTCATTGGGGGCCAACGGGGTGGGCGCTTTCTTT	CASSLGANGVGAFF
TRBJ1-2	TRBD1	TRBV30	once	TGTGCCTGGAGTGTCCCGGGACAGGGGATTGGGTATGGCTACACCTTC	CAWSVPGQGIGYGYTF
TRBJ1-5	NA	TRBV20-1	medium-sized	TGCAGTGCTAGTTCCCAGGTAACTAGCAATCAGCCCCAGCATTTT	CSASSQVTSNQPQHF
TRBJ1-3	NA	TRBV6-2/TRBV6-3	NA	TGTGCCAGCAGTTACGAGCGGACTCACACCATATATTTT	CASSYERTHTIYF
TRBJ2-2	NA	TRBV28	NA	TGTGCCAGCAGTTTTCCCAGTGGCACCGGGGAGCTGTTTTTT	CASSFPSGTGELFF
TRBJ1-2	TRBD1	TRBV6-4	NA	TGTGCCAGCAGTTCCACAGGGGGCCTAGGTGGCTACACCTTC	CASSSTGGLGGYTF
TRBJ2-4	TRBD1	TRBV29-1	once	TGCAGCGTTATATTACAGGGGGCCGGAGCCAAAAACATTCAGTACTTC	CSVILQGAGAKNIQYF
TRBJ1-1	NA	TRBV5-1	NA	TGCGCCAGCAGCTTGTACCGACAGGACACTGAAGCTTTCTTT	CASSLYRQDTEAFF
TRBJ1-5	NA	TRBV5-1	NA	TGCGCCAGCAGCTTGTCAGGGAATCAGCCCCAGCATTTT	CASSLSGNQPQHF
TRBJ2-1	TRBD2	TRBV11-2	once	TGTGCCAGCAGCTTAGGGATTAGCGGGGTGAATGAGCAGTTCTTC	CASSLGISGVNEQFF
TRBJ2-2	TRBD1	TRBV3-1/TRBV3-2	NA	TGTGCCAGCAGCCTGGGACAGACCCGTAGGACCGGGGAGCTGTTTTTT	CASSLGQTRRTGELFF
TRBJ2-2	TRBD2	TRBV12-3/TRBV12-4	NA	TGTGCCAGCAGTTTGGGGGGGATCGGGGAGCTGTTTTTT	CASSLGGIGELFF
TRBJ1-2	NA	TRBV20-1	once	TGCAGTGCTAGAGCAGGGTGGGGCTACACCTTC	CSARAGWGYTF
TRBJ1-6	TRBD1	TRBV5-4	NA	TGTGCCAGCAGCCGGGACAGGGATAATTCACCCCTCCACTTT	CASSRDRDNSPLHF
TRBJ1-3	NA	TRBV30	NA	TGTGCCTGGAGTCCTTCGGCTGGAAACACCATATATTTT	CAWSPSAGNTIYF
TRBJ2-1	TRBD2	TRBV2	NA	TGTGCCAGCCACTTACTAGCGGGACTGTACAATGAGCAGTTCTTC	CASHLLAGLYNEQFF
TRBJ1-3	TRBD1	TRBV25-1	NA	TGTGCCAGCAGTGTGACAGGGGTAAACACCATATATTTT	CASSVTGVNTIYF
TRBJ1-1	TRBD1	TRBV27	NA	TGTGCCAGCATCCGGGACAGGCTGAACACTGAAGCTTTCTTT	CASIRDRLNTEAFF
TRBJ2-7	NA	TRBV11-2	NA	TGTGCCAGCAGCTTACTCAAGCAGGGAAACTCCTACGAGCAGTACTTC	CASSLLKQGNSYEQYF